This T cell receptor (beta chain) appears in the sequencing data of a study of blood T cell repertoires in COVID-19. Study as a whole: Samples came from the United States, Italy and Spain, spanning acute and convalescent COVID-19. T cells, B-cell-depleted T cells, or PBMCs supplied cDNA or gDNA.

Original handling: Researchers report that nucleated cell counts were estimated from reference gene primer amplification. The data were produced by immunoSEQ multiplex PCR, yet TCRdb's version contains in-frame clones alone and is incomplete. The V and J calls and the clone size are those of that table, but D and trimming were determined from the DNA. The table has 90,000 to 150,000 clones, more than 75% seen once. The CDR3 has 16 residues. V shed 1 base and J shed 1 base, with 12 bases lying between them. Germline loops: CDR1 SGHTA, CDR2 FQGTGA. Sequenced sample: peripheral blood. V and J are TRBV7-3 and TRBJ2-3, with D tentatively TRBD1 (6 bases). This receptor was obtained from a man aged 55-75 years with acute or convalescent COVID-19. In nucleotides, the CDR3 is TGTGCCAGCAGCTTAAACTCAGGGGCGGGCACAGATACGCAGTATTTT. It is translated as CASSLNSGAGTDTQYF. Full variable domain (remainder filled in from reference TRBV7-3 and TRBJ2-3): GAGVSQTPSNKVTEKGKYVELRCDPISGHTALYWYRQSLGQGPEFLIYFQGTGAADDSGLPNDRFFAVRPEGSVSTLKIQRTERGDSAVYLCASSLNSGAGTDTQYFGPGTRLTVL.